A single sample is the source of the 32 T cell receptor beta chains below, sequenced in a study of T cells after yellow fever vaccination. Each CDR3 protein gets one entry after TCRdb re-called the 5' RACE reads with MiXCR. The sample lists about 58,000 distinct CDR3 sequences; more than 5.5% were seen once. The material sequenced was CD8+ T cells sorted from PBMCs, taken on the day of the first yellow fever vaccination. These receptors were collected from a young man who received the YFV17D yellow fever vaccine.

Ten or more counts support this clonotype. This chain joins TRBV15 and TRBJ1-1; D gene unclear. Germline assignment: CDR1 LNHNV and CDR2 YYDKDF (reference sequence). The CDR3 spans 15 residues. V shed 0 bases and J shed 0 bases, with 8 bases lying between them. DNA for the CDR3: TGTGCCACCAGCAGAGATGGGGTCATGAACACTGAAGCTTTCTTT. Encoded protein: CATSRDGVMNTEAFF.

This clonotype was found a few times. The genes are TRBV9 and TRBJ1-5, with 8 bases fitting TRBD1. Germline V gene data show CDR1 as SGDLS and CDR2 as YYNGEE. After removal of 4 bases from V and 7 bases from J, the junction contained 10 bases not matched to a gene. The CDR3 extends over 15 amino acids. CDR3 loop: CASSPYGQGGQPQHF. The CDR3 DNA follows: TGTGCCAGCAGCCCCTATGGACAGGGAGGACAGCCCCAGCATTTT.

This clonotype turned up a few times. V gene TRBV19 combines with J gene TRBJ2-1; TRBD1 aligns across 7 bases. Looked up from germline, CDR1 is LNHDA and CDR2 is SQIVND (reference sequence). The CDR3 consists of 13 residues. V lost 4 bases and J lost 7; bases outside the gene matches: 4. CDR3 residues: CASSTPGGNEQFF. The DNA of the CDR3 is TGTGCCAGTAGTACTCCAGGGGGTAATGAGCAGTTCTTC.

This clonotype was seen ten or more times. The V and J genes are TRBV5-4 and TRBJ2-1; no clear D gene. Germline CDR1 and CDR2: SGHNT and YYREEE (reference sequence). The CDR3 runs to 11 residues. Trimming pared 7 bases from V and 6 bases from J, leaving 8 bases between. The CDR3 reads CASVTPNEQFF. The CDR3 DNA follows: TGTGCCAGCGTCACCCCCAATGAGCAGTTCTTC.

The chain employs TRBV10-3 and TRBJ2-3; 9 nucleotides agree with TRBD2. After removal of 3 bases from V and 0 bases from J, the junction contained 7 bases not matched to a gene. CDR1 is ENHRY and CDR2 is SYGVKD in the germline V gene. This CDR3 comprises 17 residues. This chain's CDR3 is CAISDLAGRASTDTQYF. In DNA, the CDR3 is TGTGCCATCAGTGATCTAGCGGGGCGTGCTAGCACAGATACGCAGTATTTT.

The table lists this clonotype with a few counts. V and J are TRBV5-1 and TRBJ2-6, with D tentatively TRBD1 (6 bases). CDR1 SGHRS and CDR2 YFSETQ come from the germline V gene. V was clipped by 5 bases and J by 0 bases, with 9 bases between them. The CDR3 covers 15 residues. The CDR3: CASRPQGSGANVLTF. Here the CDR3 DNA reads TGCGCCAGCAGACCACAGGGCTCTGGGGCCAACGTCCTGACTTTC.

This chain joins TRBV7-2 and TRBJ2-1; 10 bases agree with TRBD2. Germline loops: CDR1 SGHTA, CDR2 FQGNSA. The CDR3 totals 14 residues. V lost 4 bases, J lost 7 bases, and 4 bases stayed unmatched. Written as DNA, the CDR3 is TGTGCCAGCAGCTCTAGCGGGGGCCTAAATGAGCAGTTCTTC. Its translation: CASSSSGGLNEQFF.

This clonotype was seen more than once but under ten times. The chain employs TRBV5-1 and TRBJ1-5, with a weak D call TRBD1 (5 bases). CDR1 is SGHRS and CDR2 is YFSETQ in the germline V gene. V dropped 4 bases and J dropped 1 base, with 12 bases sitting between them. This CDR3 has 15 residues. CDR3 DNA sequence: TGCGCCAGCAGCACTGCTGGGGGGAGCAATCAGCCCCAGCATTTT. Translation: CASSTAGGSNQPQHF. Filled out from reference TRBV5-1 and TRBJ1-5, the complete variable domain reads KAGVTQTPRYLIKTRGQQVTLSCSPISGHRSVSWYQQTPGQGLQFLFEYFSETQRNKGNFPGRFSGRQFSNSRSEMNVSTLELGDSALYLCASSTAGGSNQPQHFGDGTRLSIL.

This clonotype was detected many times. CDR3 loop: CASRPSFDNYGYTF. CDR3 nucleotide sequence: TGCGCCAGCAGACCGAGCTTTGATAACTATGGCTACACCTTC. This chain uses TRBV5-1 with TRBJ1-2; D gene ambiguous. Trimming cost V 5 bases and J 1 base, with 12 bases left between them. The germline V gene encodes CDR1 SGHRS and CDR2 YFSETQ. The CDR3 covers 14 residues.

This clonotype was recorded many times. The J gene is TRBJ2-2, the V gene TRBV18; 8 bases agree with TRBD1. V shed 8 bases, J shed 5 bases, and the junction held 1 base outside the gene matches. This CDR3 region has 12 residues. Germline V gene sequence: CDR1 KGHSH, CDR2 LQKENI. The CDR3 DNA reads as TGTGCCAGCGGACAGGGAACCGGGGAGCTGTTTTTT. Its protein is CASGQGTGELFF. Full variable domain (missing parts from reference TRBV18 and TRBJ2-2): NAGVMQNPRHLVRRRGQEARLRCSPMKGHSHVYWYRQLPEEGLKFMVYLQKENIIDESGMPKERFSAEFPKEGPSILRIQQVVRGDSAAYFCASGQGTGELFFGEGSRLTVL.

This clonotype has only a few counts. The chain uses TRBV11-2 and TRBJ2-3; possibly TRBD2 for D (6 bases). V lost 1 base, J lost 5 bases, and 13 bases lay in between. The CDR3 length is 15 residues. Germline lookup yields CDR1 SGHAT and CDR2 FQNNGV. The CDR3: CASSLVSQGLDTQYF. The CDR3, as DNA: TGTGCCAGCAGCTTAGTGAGTCAGGGACTAGATACGCAGTATTTT.

In its sample, this clonotype was seen many times. J is TRBJ2-5 and V is TRBV11-2; D is undetermined. CDR1 and CDR2 from the germline V gene are SGHAT and FQNNGV. Trimming pared 0 bases from V and 7 bases from J, leaving 9 bases between. The CDR3 runs 13 residues. This CDR3 reads CASSLELLSTQYF. The CDR3 DNA is TGTGCCAGCAGCTTAGAACTCCTATCGACCCAGTACTTC.

This clonotype has a handful of counts. The chain links TRBV5-1 to TRBJ1-1, with D possibly TRBD1 on 5 matching bases. The V end lost 1 base, the J end lost 4 bases, and 11 bases lay between the germline ends. The CDR3 length is 14 residues. CDR1 is SGHRS, CDR2 YFSETQ, per germline. The CDR3 is CASSLMGGFTEAFF. CDR3 bases: TGCGCCAGCAGCTTGATGGGGGGGTTCACTGAAGCTTTCTTT.

This clonotype showed up just a few times. The chain has TRBV12-3 or TRBV12-4 and TRBJ2-3, with D maybe TRBD2 (5 bases). The CDR3 extends over 13 amino acids. The germline V and J ends were trimmed by 3 bases and 4 bases, with 8 bases remaining between them. The CDR3 sequence: CASSLREPDTQYF. The CDR3 DNA is TGTGCCAGCAGTTTGAGGGAACCAGATACGCAGTATTTT.

This clonotype was picked up a small number of times. The chain combines TRBV5-1 with TRBJ2-5; no reliable D call. Germline loops: CDR1 SGHRS, CDR2 YFSETQ. CDR3 length: 11 residues. The V end lost 6 bases, the J end lost 4 bases, and 7 bases lay between the germline ends. CDR3 residues: CASTSLETQYF. The CDR3 DNA reads TGCGCCAGCACCTCCCTAGAGACCCAGTACTTC.

This clonotype occurred many times. V usage is TRBV4-1 and J usage is TRBJ1-3, with D hard to call. Trimming removed 0 bases from V and 4 bases from J, with 10 bases in between. The CDR3 extends over 15 amino acids. The germline V gene has CDR1 MGHRA and CDR2 YSYEKL. The CDR3 DNA sequence: TGCGCCAGCAGCCAAGATAGAGGACCCGGAAACACCATATATTTT. Protein sequence: CASSQDRGPGNTIYF.

There are a few counts of this clonotype. The chain recombines TRBV4-2 with TRBJ2-3, with 9 bases identical to TRBD2. CDR1 LGHNA and CDR2 YNFKEQ come from the germline V gene. There are 17 residues in the CDR3. Trimming took 0 bases from V and 2 from J; bases not matched to a gene: 6. The CDR3 DNA sequence: TGTGCCAGCAGCCAAGAACTAGCGGGTCAACACACAGATACGCAGTATTTT. Its translation: CASSQELAGQHTDTQYF.

This clonotype was detected ten times or more. The chain couples TRBV6-5 to TRBJ2-6; D not certain. From germline, CDR1 is MNHEY and CDR2 SVGAGI. Trimming stripped 4 bases from V and 4 bases from J, with 11 bases between. This CDR3 has 15 amino acids. The CDR3, as DNA: TGTGCCAGCAGTTCCGTTGCGACGGGGGCCAACGTCCTGACTTTC. Its translation: CASSSVATGANVLTF.

In its sample, this clonotype was seen many times. V gene TRBV7-8 combines with J gene TRBJ2-5; no clear D gene. V lost 5 bases and J 5 bases, leaving 9 bases between the germline ends. This CDR3 is 12 amino acids long. Germline CDR1 SGHVS, CDR2 FQNEAQ. CDR3 in amino acids: CASSLGAETQYF. The CDR3 region has the DNA TGTGCCAGCAGCCTAGGAGCGGAGACCCAGTACTTC.

This clonotype has at least ten counts. This rearrangement joins TRBV12-3 or TRBV12-4 to TRBJ2-2; the D call may be TRBD1 or TRBD2 (6 bases each). Trimming cost V 6 bases and J 6 bases, with 17 bases left between them. The CDR3 consists of 15 residues. CDR3 in DNA: TGTGCCAGCAGGGAGGGGGAAAGGGGCGCCGGGGAGCTGTTTTTT. Its protein is CASREGERGAGELFF.

This clonotype came up many times. The chain has TRBV20-1 and TRBJ2-3; D is perhaps TRBD2 (6 bases). Trimming shortened V by 6 bases and J by 1 base, and 14 bases separated the two germline ends. The CDR3 is made up of 14 amino acids. Per germline, CDR1 DFQATT and CDR2 SNEGSKA (reference sequence). The CDR3 loop is CSAKIAARTDTQYF. CDR3 nucleotides: TGCAGTGCAAAGATAGCGGCCCGCACAGATACGCAGTATTTT.

This clonotype has a count of ten or more. V and J are TRBV11-2 and TRBJ2-3; 9 bases are a match to TRBD2. The germline V gene encodes CDR1 SGHAT and CDR2 FQNNGV. J gave up 0 bases and V 0 bases, and 19 bases lay outside the gene matches. This CDR3 is 22 amino acids long. CDR3 in amino acids: CASSLDWSAIAGDGTSTDTQYF. In nucleotides, the CDR3 is TGTGCCAGCAGCTTAGATTGGTCGGCAATAGCGGGAGACGGAACTAGCACAGATACGCAGTATTTT.

This clonotype was seen repeatedly, ten times or more. V and J are TRBV5-1 and TRBJ2-5; 7 nucleotides match TRBD1. Trimming at V came to 0 bases and at J to 4 bases, leaving 9 bases not matched to a gene. CDR1 is SGHRS and CDR2 is YFSETQ in the germline V gene. The CDR3 totals 16 residues. The CDR3 region is CASSLVVRGNLETQYF. CDR3 nucleotide sequence: TGCGCCAGCAGCTTGGTGGTCAGGGGGAATTTAGAGACCCAGTACTTC.

Note on this clonotype: A read error may be the cause here, since a much bigger clone is one base away. This chain uses TRBV27 with TRBJ2-5, with 12 bases lining up with TRBD2. The CDR3 totals 15 residues. V lost 2 bases and J lost 5; bases outside the gene matches: 3. Germline V CDR1 and CDR2: MNHEY, SMNVEV (reference sequence). CDR3 sequence reads: CASSLLAGGWETQYF. As DNA, the CDR3 is TGTGCCAGCAGTTTACTAGCGGGGGGGTGGGAGACCCAGTACTTC.

This clonotype was picked up a small number of times. The chain uses TRBV19 and TRBJ2-1; maybe TRBD1 (6 bases). Germline V lookup: CDR1 LNHDA, CDR2 SQIVND (reference sequence). V lost 7 bases, J lost 0 bases, and 10 bases lay in between. CDR3 length: 14 amino acids. For the CDR3, the DNA is TGTGCCAGTACAAGGGGGAGCTCCTACAATGAGCAGTTCTTC. This codes for CASTRGSSYNEQFF.

A remark on this clonotype: A much larger clonotype is one base distant, so this may be a read error. The V and J genes are TRBV20-1 and TRBJ1-5; D not resolved. This CDR3 has 13 residues. Trimming removed 6 bases at V and 6 bases at J, with 15 bases between. The germline CDR1 and CDR2 sequences are DFQATT and SNEGSKA (reference sequence). The CDR3 DNA follows: TGCAGTGCCCCAGGTCCCAACACTCAGCCCCAGCATTTT. Amino acid sequence: CSAPGPNTQPQHF.

This clonotype occurred many times. The CDR3 coding sequence is TGTGCCAGCAGTCGGGTGAACACTGAAGCTTTCTTT. It codes for CASSRVNTEAFF. The chain joins TRBV6-2 or TRBV6-3 to TRBJ1-1, with no clear D. Germline-derived CDR1 and CDR2 are MNHEY and SVGEGT. The CDR3 is made up of 12 amino acids. Trimming stripped 5 bases from V and 0 bases from J, with 4 bases between.

This clonotype appeared many times. The V call is TRBV6-1, the J call TRBJ2-7, with 12 bases matching TRBD1. CDR1 and CDR2 (germline): MNHNS, SASEGT. V was pared by 2 bases and J by 9 bases, with 5 bases of the junction left unmatched. The CDR3 contains 14 residues. The CDR3 region is CASSEMGQGAGQYF. CDR3 sequence (DNA): TGTGCCAGCAGTGAAATGGGACAGGGGGCAGGGCAGTACTTC.

This clonotype showed up many times. The chain employs TRBV4-3 and TRBJ2-2; D remains unclear. Trimming stripped 0 bases from V and 6 bases from J, with 11 bases between. CDR1 LGHNA and CDR2 YSLEER come from the germline V gene. This CDR3 has 15 amino acids. CDR3 bases: TGCGCCAGCAGCCAAGATCTGGAGTTTTCCGGGGAGCTGTTTTTT. It codes for CASSQDLEFSGELFF.

This clonotype was observed many times. V and J are TRBV20-1 and TRBJ2-7, with TRBD1 as a possible D gene (5 bases). Trimming stripped 0 bases from V and 5 bases from J, with 11 bases between. The CDR3 is made up of 13 amino acids. CDR1 and CDR2 from the germline V gene are DFQATT and SNEGSKA (reference sequence). The CDR3 sequence: CSARDTRDNEQYF. The DNA for the CDR3 is TGCAGTGCTAGAGATACCAGGGATAACGAGCAGTACTTC.

The rearrangement joins TRBV2 to TRBJ2-1; D possibly corresponds to TRBD1 (6 bases). The germline gives CDR1 SNHLY, CDR2 FYNNEI. Trimming stripped 5 bases from V and 7 bases from J, with 15 bases between. The CDR3 loop spans 14 amino acids. The CDR3 sequence: CASSPWGRGNEQFF. As DNA, the CDR3 is TGTGCCAGCAGTCCTTGGGGCAGGGGAAATGAGCAGTTCTTC.

This sequence joins TRBV29-1 and TRBJ2-5; the D is unclear. Germline V gives CDR1 SQVTM, CDR2 ANQGSEA. V lost 3 bases, J lost 3 bases, and 8 bases lay in between. This CDR3 is 12 amino acids long. The CDR3 nucleotides are TGCAGCGTTGAGGGCAGGAAAGAGACCCAGTACTTC. Its protein product is CSVEGRKETQYF.